This T cell receptor (beta chain) emerged from a study of blood T cell repertoires in COVID-19. Turning to the study itself: Acute and convalescent COVID-19 samples came from the United States, Italy and Spain. T cells, B-cell-depleted T cells, or PBMCs provided the cDNA or gDNA that served as material.

Unmatched junction bases numbered 15, after V lost 5 bases and J lost 6 bases. The germline CDR1 and CDR2 sequences are SGHVS and FQNEAQ. The CDR3 is 16 amino acids. Produced via immunoSEQ multiplex PCR; TCRdb's table is partial and in-frame only. There are over 250,000 clones in the sample; around 88% occur only once, and roughly 10% lies in the top ten. Everyone who took part was 18 to 89 years old, and they came from 24 US areas. Assignments of participants to cohorts depended upon their own reported clinical history. Input material: PBMCs or T cells enriched from blood (not recorded which). The TCR comes from a middle-aged man who had recovered from COVID-19. This chain uses TRBV7-8 with TRBJ1-1; 7 nucleotides align to TRBD1. The CDR3 region has the DNA TGTGCCAGCAGCCCACCTAAAGACAGGGAGTACCCTGAAGCTTTCTTT. This sequence encodes CASSPPKDREYPEAFF.